Here is one T cell receptor (beta chain) with its context. Looked up from germline, CDR1 is MNHEY and CDR2 is SVGAGI. The CDR3 length is 16 residues. V was cut by 2 bases and J by 6 bases, with 16 bases left in between. This specimen comes from a study of Ad26.COV2.S vaccination and SARS-CoV-2 variants. Treatment: roughly 19 received Ad26.COV2.S at low or high dose, single or two shots; 5 received placebo; per-sample allocation not given. Day 63 following the first vaccine or placebo injection was when the samples were taken. Some clones are missing from TCRdb's copy, which holds only in-frame ones; the method was immunoSEQ multiplex PCR. Of approximately 340,000 clones listed, 70% to 90% are singletons.

The rearrangement links TRBV6-5 to TRBJ2-2; D may be TRBD1 or TRBD2 (7 bases each). This clonotype originated in a person between 18 and 60 years old who received the Ad26.COV2.S COVID-19 vaccine or a placebo. The sample in question was peripheral blood, obtained in a trial of Ad26.COV2.S vaccine versus placebo. The CDR3 sequence is CASSYPTGAGAGELFF. CDR3 bases: TGTGCCAGCAGTTACCCCACAGGGGCGGGGGCCGGGGAGCTGTTTTTT.